This record looks at one T cell receptor beta chain sequence and its context. One end of the junction varies from germline; a read error may be responsible. The CDR3 is made up of 17 amino acids. The germline V gene encodes CDR1 SGHAT and CDR2 FQNNGV. These data are taken from a study of tumor-infiltrating lymphocytes in primary liver carcinoma. The study co-extracted DNA and RNA from 20-30 mg of unsorted bulk tissue. A primer in the constant region served to generate TCR beta cDNA from 450 to 650 ng of total RNA. What produced the TCR beta libraries was three nested multiplex PCR rounds using slightly modified ARM-PCR. Researchers ran the first two PCR rounds for approximately 10 cycles each with TRBV1-TRBV30 forward primers and a C-beta reverse primer. TCRdb reprocessed the multiplex PCR reads via MiXCR and lists one record per CDR3 protein. The profile shows under 200,000 distinct CDR3 sequences, about 85% of them singletons.

The sample comprised tumor tissue from primary liver carcinoma. V is TRBV11-2 and J is TRBJ2-1, with D possibly matching TRBD2 (6 bases). The TCR originated in a man in his forties or fifties with primary liver carcinoma and hepatitis B virus infection. The CDR3, as DNA: TGTGCCAGCAGCTTAGATAGGCGTGGGAGGTTCTACAACGAGCAGTTCTTC. Amino acid sequence: CASSLDRRGRFYNEQFF.